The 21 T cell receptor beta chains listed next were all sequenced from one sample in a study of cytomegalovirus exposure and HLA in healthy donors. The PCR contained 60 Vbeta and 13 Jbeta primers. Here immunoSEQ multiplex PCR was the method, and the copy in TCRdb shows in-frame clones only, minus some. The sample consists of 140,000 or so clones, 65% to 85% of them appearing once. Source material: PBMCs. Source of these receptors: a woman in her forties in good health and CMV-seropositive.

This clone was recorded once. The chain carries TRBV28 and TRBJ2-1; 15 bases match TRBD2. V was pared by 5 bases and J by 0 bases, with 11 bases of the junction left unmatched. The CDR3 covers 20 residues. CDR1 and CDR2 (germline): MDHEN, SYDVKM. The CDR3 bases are TGTGCCAGCAGTCCCCGGACTAGCGGGAGGGCCTTGAGCTCCTACAATGAGCAGTTCTTC. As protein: CASSPRTSGRALSSYNEQFF.

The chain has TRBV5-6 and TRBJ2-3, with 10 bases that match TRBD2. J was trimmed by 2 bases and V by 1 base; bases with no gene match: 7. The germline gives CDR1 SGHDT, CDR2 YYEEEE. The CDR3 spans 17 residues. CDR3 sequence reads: CASSLSLAGAFTDTQYF. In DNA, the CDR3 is TGTGCCAGCAGCTTGTCTCTAGCGGGAGCCTTCACAGATACGCAGTATTTT. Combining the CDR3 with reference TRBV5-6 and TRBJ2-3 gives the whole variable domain DAGVTQSPTHLIKTRGQQVTLRCSPKSGHDTVSWYQQALGQGPQFIFQYYEEEERQRGNFPDRFSGHQFPNYSSELNVNALLLGDSALYLCASSLSLAGAFTDTQYFGPGTRLTVL.

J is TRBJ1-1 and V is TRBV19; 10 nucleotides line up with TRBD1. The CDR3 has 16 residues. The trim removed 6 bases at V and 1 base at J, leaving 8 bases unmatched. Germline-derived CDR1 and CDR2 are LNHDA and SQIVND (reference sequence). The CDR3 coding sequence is TGTGCCAGTAGATCATGGGGGACAGGGGCGAACACTGAAGCTTTCTTT. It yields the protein CASRSWGTGANTEAFF.

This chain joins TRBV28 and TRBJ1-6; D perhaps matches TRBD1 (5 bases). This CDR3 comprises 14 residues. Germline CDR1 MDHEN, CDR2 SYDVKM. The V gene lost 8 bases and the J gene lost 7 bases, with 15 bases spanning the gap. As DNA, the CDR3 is TGTGCCAGCCTAATGGGGCAGATGAATTCACCCCTCCACTTT. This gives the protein CASLMGQMNSPLHF.

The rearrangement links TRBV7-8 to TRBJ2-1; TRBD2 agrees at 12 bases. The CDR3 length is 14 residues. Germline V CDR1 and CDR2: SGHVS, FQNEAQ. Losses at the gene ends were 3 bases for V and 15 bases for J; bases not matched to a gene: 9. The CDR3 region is CASSFLAGGQVGFF. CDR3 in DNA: TGTGCCAGCAGCTTCCTAGCGGGGGGGCAGGTCGGGTTCTTC.

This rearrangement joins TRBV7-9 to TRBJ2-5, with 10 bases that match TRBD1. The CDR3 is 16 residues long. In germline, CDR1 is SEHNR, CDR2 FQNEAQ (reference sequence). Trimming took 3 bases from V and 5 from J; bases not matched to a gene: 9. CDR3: CASSFPKGQGMETQYF. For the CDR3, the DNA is TGTGCCAGCAGCTTCCCGAAGGGACAGGGGATGGAGACCCAGTACTTC.

This CDR3 reads CASSLPIGTTSDTGELFF. CDR3 in DNA: TGTGCCAGCAGCTTGCCTATTGGGACGACTAGCGACACCGGGGAGCTGTTTTTT. The chain employs TRBV5-6 and TRBJ2-2; 8 positions match TRBD2. Per the germline V gene, CDR1 is SGHDT and CDR2 is YYEEEE. The CDR3 consists of 18 residues. J gave up 3 bases and V 1 base, and 11 bases lay outside the gene matches.

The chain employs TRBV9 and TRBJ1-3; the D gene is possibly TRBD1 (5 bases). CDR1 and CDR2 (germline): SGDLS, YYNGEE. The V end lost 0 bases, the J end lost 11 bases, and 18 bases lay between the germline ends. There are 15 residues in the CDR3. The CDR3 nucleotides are TGTGCCAGCAGCGTAGAGGGGCCGGGTTTTGGCCCCATATATTTT. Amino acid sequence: CASSVEGPGFGPIYF.

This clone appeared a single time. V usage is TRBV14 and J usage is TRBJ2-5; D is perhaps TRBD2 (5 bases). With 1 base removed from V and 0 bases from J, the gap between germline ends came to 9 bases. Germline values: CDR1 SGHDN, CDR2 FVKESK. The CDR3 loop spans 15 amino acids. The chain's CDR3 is CASSQARADQETQYF. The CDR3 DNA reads TGTGCCAGCAGCCAAGCGAGGGCCGACCAAGAGACCCAGTACTTC.

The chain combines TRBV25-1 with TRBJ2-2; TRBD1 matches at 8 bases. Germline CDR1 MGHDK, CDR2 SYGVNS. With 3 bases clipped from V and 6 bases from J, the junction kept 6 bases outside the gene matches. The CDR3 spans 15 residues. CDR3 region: CASSEPQGAAGELFF. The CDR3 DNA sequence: TGTGCCAGCAGTGAGCCGCAGGGGGCGGCCGGGGAGCTGTTTTTT.

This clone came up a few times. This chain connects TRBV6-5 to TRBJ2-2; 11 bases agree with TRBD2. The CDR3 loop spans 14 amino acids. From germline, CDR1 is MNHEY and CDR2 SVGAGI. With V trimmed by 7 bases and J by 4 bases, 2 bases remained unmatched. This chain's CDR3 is CASTGLAGTGELFF. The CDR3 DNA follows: TGTGCCAGCACCGGACTAGCGGGCACCGGGGAGCTGTTTTTT.

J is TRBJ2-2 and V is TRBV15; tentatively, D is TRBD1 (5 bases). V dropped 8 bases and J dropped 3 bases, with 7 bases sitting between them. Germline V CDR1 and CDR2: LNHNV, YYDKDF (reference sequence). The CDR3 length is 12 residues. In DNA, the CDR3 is TGTGCCACCGGGGCCCACACCGGGGAGCTGTTTTTT. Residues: CATGAHTGELFF.

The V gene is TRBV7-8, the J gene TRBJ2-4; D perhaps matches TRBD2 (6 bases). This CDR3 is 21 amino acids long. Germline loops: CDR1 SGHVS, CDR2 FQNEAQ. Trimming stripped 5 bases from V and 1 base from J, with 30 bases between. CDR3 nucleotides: TGTGCCAGCAGCCTCAACCCCGGGGGATTGCTTGGTAGGGTGGCCAAAAACATTCAGTACTTC. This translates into CASSLNPGGLLGRVAKNIQYF.

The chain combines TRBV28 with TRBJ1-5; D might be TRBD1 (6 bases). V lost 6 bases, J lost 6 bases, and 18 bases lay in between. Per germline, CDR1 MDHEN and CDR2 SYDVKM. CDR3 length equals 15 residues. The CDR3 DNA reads TGTGCCAGCAGCGGTGCCGAACAGGGCGGTCAGCCCCAGCATTTT. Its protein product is CASSGAEQGGQPQHF.

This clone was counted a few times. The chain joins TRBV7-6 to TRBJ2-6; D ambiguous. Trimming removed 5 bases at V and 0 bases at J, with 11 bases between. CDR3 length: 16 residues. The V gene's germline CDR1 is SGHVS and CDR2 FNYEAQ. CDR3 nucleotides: TGTGCCAGCAGCCCAACCCGAGGCTCTGGGGCCAACGTCCTGACTTTC. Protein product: CASSPTRGSGANVLTF.

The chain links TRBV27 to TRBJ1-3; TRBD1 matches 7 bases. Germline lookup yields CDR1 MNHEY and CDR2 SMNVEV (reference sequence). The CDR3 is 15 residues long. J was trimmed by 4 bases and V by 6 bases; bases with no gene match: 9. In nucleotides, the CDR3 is TGTGCCAGCAGGCCCGAGGGGGCGCAAGGAAACACCATATATTTT. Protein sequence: CASRPEGAQGNTIYF.

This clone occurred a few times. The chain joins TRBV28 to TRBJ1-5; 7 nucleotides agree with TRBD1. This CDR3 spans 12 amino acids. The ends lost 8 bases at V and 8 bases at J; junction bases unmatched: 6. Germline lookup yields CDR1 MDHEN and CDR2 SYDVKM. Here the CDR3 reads CASQGVSKPQHF. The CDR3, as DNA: TGTGCCAGCCAGGGGGTGTCGAAGCCCCAGCATTTT.

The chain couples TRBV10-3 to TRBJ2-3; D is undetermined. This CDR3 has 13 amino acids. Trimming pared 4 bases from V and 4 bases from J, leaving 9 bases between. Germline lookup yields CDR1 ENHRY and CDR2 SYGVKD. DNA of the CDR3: TGTGCCATCAGTGCCCAACCGGCAGATACGCAGTATTTT. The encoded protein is CAISAQPADTQYF.

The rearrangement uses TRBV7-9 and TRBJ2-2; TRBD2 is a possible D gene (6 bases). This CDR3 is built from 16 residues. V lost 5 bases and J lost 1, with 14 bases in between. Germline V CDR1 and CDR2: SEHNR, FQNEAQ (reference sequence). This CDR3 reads CASSPPWGENTGELFF. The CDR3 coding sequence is TGTGCCAGCAGCCCTCCTTGGGGGGAGAACACCGGGGAGCTGTTTTTT.

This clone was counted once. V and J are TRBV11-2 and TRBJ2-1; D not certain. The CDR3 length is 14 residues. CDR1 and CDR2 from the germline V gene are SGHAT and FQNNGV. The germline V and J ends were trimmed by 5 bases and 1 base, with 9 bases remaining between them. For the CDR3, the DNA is TGTGCCAGCAGCCCGGCGGTGTCCTACAATGAGCAGTTCTTC. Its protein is CASSPAVSYNEQFF.

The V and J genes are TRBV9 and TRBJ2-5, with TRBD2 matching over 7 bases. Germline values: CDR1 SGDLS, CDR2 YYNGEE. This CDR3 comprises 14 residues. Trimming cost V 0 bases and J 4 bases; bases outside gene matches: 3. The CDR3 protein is CASSVGLAGETQYF. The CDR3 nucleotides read TGTGCCAGCAGCGTAGGGTTAGCGGGAGAGACCCAGTACTTC.